The 14 T cell receptor beta chains below all came from one sample that was sequenced in a study of blood T cell repertoires in COVID-19. Profiling relied on immunoSEQ multiplex PCR, and the TCRdb table lists in-frame clones only, not all of them. This sample has around 83,000 clones, with around 89% found just once. Specimen: peripheral blood. The receptors stem from a man between 65 and 80 years old with active or convalescent COVID-19.

This clone was seen a few times. The V call is TRBV9, the J call TRBJ1-5; no clear D gene. The germline V gene has CDR1 SGDLS and CDR2 YYNGEE. The CDR3 covers 15 residues. The V gene lost 0 bases and the J gene lost 1 base, with 8 bases spanning the gap. As DNA, the CDR3 is TGTGCCAGCAGCGTAGCGTCCGGGAGCAATCAGCCCCAGCATTTT. Translation gives CASSVASGSNQPQHF.

This chain links TRBV6-2 or TRBV6-3 with TRBJ2-1; 9 nucleotides align to TRBD2. This CDR3 region has 16 residues. Germline V gene data show CDR1 as MNHEY and CDR2 as SVGEGT. Trimming cost V 4 bases and J 5 bases; bases outside gene matches: 9. In DNA form, the CDR3 reads TGTGCCAGCAGTTCGGCGGGAGGGGCCGTCCACAATGAGCAGTTCTTC. Protein sequence: CASSSAGGAVHNEQFF.

Concerning this clone: The same CDR3 arises from other DNA sequences in this sample as well. The rearrangement uses TRBV30 and TRBJ2-4; D may match TRBD1 or TRBD2 (5 bases each). V gave up 5 bases and J gave up 0 bases, with 11 bases separating them. Germline lookup yields CDR1 GTSNPN and CDR2 SVGIG (reference sequence). This CDR3 region has 14 residues. The DNA of the CDR3 is TGTGCCTGGGGGACGGGAATAGCCAAAAACATTCAGTACTTC. Amino acids: CAWGTGIAKNIQYF. Full variable domain (rest looked up from reference TRBV30 and TRBJ2-4): SQTIHQWPATLVQPVGSPLSLECTVEGTSNPNLYWYRQAAGRGLQLLFYSVGIGQISSEVPQNLSASRPQDRQFILSSKKLLLSDSGFYLCAWGTGIAKNIQYFGAGTRLSVL.

V gene TRBV4-1 combines with J gene TRBJ1-2, with unresolved D. Germline V gene data show CDR1 as MGHRA and CDR2 as YSYEKL. CDR3 length: 14 residues. V lost 0 bases, J lost 2 bases, and 7 bases lay in between. CDR3 nucleotides: TGCGCCAGCAGCCAAGAGAGAGGGAACTATGGCTACACCTTC. Translation gives CASSQERGNYGYTF.

The chain joins TRBV20-1 to TRBJ2-3; no reliable D call. Per the germline V gene, CDR1 is DFQATT and CDR2 is SNEGSKA (reference sequence). The CDR3 is made up of 10 amino acids. Trimming took 6 bases from V and 7 from J, leaving 8 bases between them. The CDR3 DNA sequence: TGCAGTGCCGCTCTAAATACGCAGTATTTT. It yields the protein CSAALNTQYF.

The gene calls are TRBV12-3 or TRBV12-4 and TRBJ1-4; D perhaps matches TRBD1 (5 bases). V shed 7 bases and J shed 9 bases, with 15 bases lying between them. CDR3 length: 13 amino acids. CDR3 residues: CASTPDPGKKLFF. DNA for the CDR3: TGTGCCAGCACCCCGGACCCAGGGAAAAAACTGTTTTTT.

The V and J genes are TRBV7-9 and TRBJ2-3; 7 bases fit TRBD1. This CDR3 has 15 amino acids. Trimming took 5 bases from V and 2 from J; bases not matched to a gene: 7. The germline gives CDR1 SEHNR, CDR2 FQNEAQ (reference sequence). CDR3 sequence reads: CASSPRGLFTDTQYF. CDR3 coding DNA: TGTGCCAGCAGCCCAAGGGGGCTCTTCACAGATACGCAGTATTTT.

This chain connects TRBV5-5 to TRBJ1-4, with D possibly matching TRBD1 (5 bases). The V and J ends lost 3 bases and 2 bases respectively, with 11 bases between them. The CDR3 loop spans 15 amino acids. CDR1 and CDR2 from the germline V gene are SGHKS and YYEKEE (reference sequence). In DNA form, the CDR3 reads TGTGCCAGCAGCTCCCTTGGGGGGACTAATGAAAAACTGTTTTTT. Its protein product is CASSSLGGTNEKLFF.

J is TRBJ1-2 and V is TRBV30; TRBD1 agrees at 8 bases. The CDR3 is 15 residues long. V was clipped by 6 bases and J by 4 bases; unmatched bases: 13. Germline V CDR1 and CDR2: GTSNPN, SVGIG (reference sequence). The CDR3 reads CACDTGTGVVYGYTF. DNA of the CDR3: TGTGCCTGCGACACCGGGACAGGCGTCGTCTATGGCTACACCTTC. Full variable domain (outside the CDR3, taken from reference TRBV30 and TRBJ1-2): SQTIHQWPATLVQPVGSPLSLECTVEGTSNPNLYWYRQAAGRGLQLLFYSVGIGQISSEVPQNLSASRPQDRQFILSSKKLLLSDSGFYLCACDTGTGVVYGYTFGSGTRLTVV.

This clone was detected once. CDR3 sequence reads: CASSAQSYEQYF. The DNA of the CDR3 is TGTGCCAGCAGCGCCCAGTCCTACGAGCAGTACTTC. V gene TRBV6-5 combines with J gene TRBJ2-7; the D is unclear. Germline CDR1 MNHEY, CDR2 SVGAGI. This CDR3 has 12 residues. The V and J ends lost 6 bases and 1 base respectively, with 7 bases between them.

The chain has TRBV30 and TRBJ2-3, with a possible D match to TRBD1 (5 bases). The germline CDR1 and CDR2 sequences are GTSNPN and SVGIG (reference sequence). The CDR3 is 14 amino acids. V shed 5 bases and J shed 4 bases, with 16 bases lying between them. CDR3 region: CAWGLAGSADTQYF. As DNA, the CDR3 is TGTGCCTGGGGATTGGCAGGGTCGGCAGATACGCAGTATTTT.

The rearrangement joins TRBV7-8 to TRBJ1-5; D is possibly TRBD1 (5 bases). Trimming shortened V by 0 bases and J by 7 bases, and 13 bases separated the two germline ends. The germline V gene has CDR1 SGHVS and CDR2 FQNEAQ. This CDR3 is 15 amino acids long. The CDR3 loop reads CASSLAAGPQQPQHF. CDR3 nucleotides: TGTGCCAGCAGCTTAGCGGCAGGGCCGCAGCAGCCCCAGCATTTT.

The chain is built from TRBV6-5 and TRBJ2-7; D call uncertain. V was pared by 8 bases and J by 6 bases, with 8 bases between. Looked up from germline, CDR1 is MNHEY and CDR2 is SVGAGI. The CDR3 is made up of 10 amino acids. CDR3 in amino acids: CASSEREQYF. In DNA form, the CDR3 reads TGTGCCAGCTCGGAGCGCGAGCAGTACTTC.

V gene TRBV10-3 combines with J gene TRBJ1-2, with D possibly TRBD1 on 5 matching bases. The CDR3 loop spans 16 amino acids. Germline CDR1 and CDR2: ENHRY and SYGVKD. V gave up 0 bases and J gave up 1 base, with 12 bases separating them. The CDR3 DNA reads TGTGCCATCAGTGAGTCGACGACAGTAAATAACTATGGCTACACCTTC. This translates into CAISESTTVNNYGYTF.